This T cell receptor beta chain was documented in a study of preoperative IRX-2 immunotherapy in early breast cancer. Here immunoSEQ multiplex PCR was the method, and the copy in TCRdb shows in-frame clones only, minus some. The repertoire consists of roughly 43,000 clones, with approximately 94% occurring once and the leading ten covering over 1.5%. The treatment: preoperative locoregional IRX-2 cytokine immunotherapy. This phase Ib study tested locoregional IRX-2 cytokine immunotherapy given before surgery. This CDR3 comprises 11 residues. Germline lookup yields CDR1 SGHNT and CDR2 YYREEE (reference sequence). Trimming left V 8 bases short and J 4 bases short, with 10 bases between.

This TCR derives from a human donor with breast cancer. This sample comprised tumor tissue, obtained after IRX-2 immunotherapy. V gene TRBV5-4 combines with J gene TRBJ2-7, with D possibly matching TRBD2 (5 bases). The CDR3 sequence: CASSDPYEQYF. In nucleotides, the CDR3 is TGTGCCAGTAGCGACCCTTACGAGCAGTACTTC.